The source of this T cell receptor (beta chain) is a study of CD8 T cells in Susac syndrome. CD8+ and CD4+ T cells taken from blood had their TCR beta sequenced. Through negative isolation, CD4+ and CD8+ T cells were obtained, while TEMRA cells were enriched using FACS. Random hexamers served to reverse transcribe roughly 0.5 to 1 ug RNA. An immunoSEQ multiplex PCR amplified TCR beta CDR3 over 54 Vbeta and 13 Jbeta. TCRdb re-analysed the immunoSEQ multiplex PCR reads in MiXCR, keeping a single row per CDR3 protein. This table has fewer than 250,000 distinct CDR3 sequences, around 93% appearing once. This CDR3 is 14 amino acids long. V gave up 1 base and J gave up 7 bases, with 11 bases separating them. Germline V gene sequence: CDR1 DFQATT, CDR2 SNEGSKA (reference sequence).

Material: CD4+ T cells from PBMCs. The chain employs TRBV20-1 and TRBJ1-6; D is unclear. The TCR comes from a human donor in good health. The CDR3 reads CSARVGASNSPLHF. For the CDR3, the DNA is TGCAGTGCTAGAGTTGGCGCCTCAAATTCACCCCTCCACTTT.